These 13 T cell receptor beta chains were sequenced from one sample in a study of cytomegalovirus exposure and HLA in healthy donors. PCR involved 60 Vbeta and 13 Jbeta primers. Method: immunoSEQ multiplex PCR; TCRdb's copy keeps in-frame clones and lacks some. In the table there are fewer than 150,000 clones, 80% of which are singletons. The specimen sequenced was PBMCs. These receptors originate from a male donor in good health and CMV-seronegative.

This clone appeared a few times. This chain joins TRBV5-6 and TRBJ2-7, with 7 bases identical to TRBD1. The CDR3 is 12 amino acids. The V segment lost 4 bases and the J segment 4 bases; nucleotides outside the gene matches: 2. Germline values: CDR1 SGHDT, CDR2 YYEEEE. CDR3 residues: CASSLGQYEQYF. CDR3 DNA: TGTGCCAGCAGCCTGGGACAGTACGAGCAGTACTTC.

The V and J genes are TRBV30 and TRBJ2-2, with TRBD1 matching over 8 bases. Germline CDR1 and CDR2: GTSNPN and SVGIG (reference sequence). CDR3 size: 13 residues. Trimming removed 1 base from V and 9 bases from J; junction bases left unmatched: 4. The chain's CDR3 is CAWSGSGGRELFF. CDR3 DNA: TGTGCCTGGAGTGGGTCAGGGGGCCGGGAGCTGTTTTTT.

This clone occurred a few times. The rearrangement joins TRBV5-1 to TRBJ1-2; maybe TRBD1 (5 bases). This CDR3 spans 12 amino acids. The germline V gene has CDR1 SGHRS and CDR2 YFSETQ. Trimming stripped 1 base from V and 7 bases from J, with 8 bases between. As DNA, the CDR3 is TGCGCCAGCAGCTTGCCCGGGGGTGGCTACACCTTC. This codes for CASSLPGGGYTF.

This chain connects TRBV30 to TRBJ1-6; no clear D gene. Per germline, CDR1 GTSNPN and CDR2 SVGIG (reference sequence). Trimming took off 2 bases at V and 8 bases at J, with 13 bases between the two ends. This CDR3 comprises 14 residues. CDR3 DNA: TGTGCCTGGAGTTCCCACTCCGGTTATTCACCCCTCCACTTT. Amino acids: CAWSSHSGYSPLHF.

This sequence joins TRBV11-2 and TRBJ1-1; unclear D gene. Germline lookup yields CDR1 SGHAT and CDR2 FQNNGV. The CDR3 consists of 12 residues. Trimming left V 3 bases short and J 3 bases short, with 5 bases between. This CDR3 is CASSFLDTEAFF. CDR3 nucleotide sequence: TGTGCCAGCAGCTTCCTAGACACTGAAGCTTTCTTT.

CDR3 nucleotide sequence: TGTGCCAGCAGTTTAAGGGGAGGGAACACTGAAGCTTTCTTT. It specifies CASSLRGGNTEAFF. The rearrangement joins TRBV6-1 to TRBJ1-1; perhaps TRBD1 as D (5 bases). Per the germline V gene, CDR1 is MNHNS and CDR2 is SASEGT. V lost 5 bases and J 1 base, leaving 11 bases between the germline ends. The CDR3 is 14 residues long.

The V gene is TRBV11-2, the J gene TRBJ2-1; TRBD1 matches 11 bases. This CDR3 comprises 12 residues. Looked up from germline, CDR1 is SGHAT and CDR2 is FQNNGV. With V trimmed by 4 bases and J by 12 bases, 2 bases remained unmatched. CDR3 sequence: CASSSDRGLQFF. CDR3 DNA: TGTGCCAGCAGCTCGGACAGGGGGCTGCAGTTCTTC.

The chain couples TRBV5-4 to TRBJ1-1; D is perhaps TRBD1 (6 bases). Germline lookup yields CDR1 SGHNT and CDR2 YYREEE (reference sequence). The CDR3 loop spans 13 amino acids. V lost 3 bases, J lost 5 bases, and 11 bases lay in between. CDR3 residues: CASSSTGKTEAFF. In nucleotides, the CDR3 is TGTGCCAGCAGCTCCACAGGGAAAACTGAAGCTTTCTTT.

The chain has TRBV9 and TRBJ1-4; 7 bases fit TRBD1. V was clipped by 2 bases and J by 4 bases; unmatched bases: 5. CDR1 is SGDLS and CDR2 is YYNGEE in the germline V gene. There are 15 residues in the CDR3. The CDR3 sequence is CASSVTGARNEKLFF. The CDR3 DNA is TGTGCCAGCAGCGTCACAGGGGCGCGTAATGAAAAACTGTTTTTT.

The CDR3 DNA sequence: TGTGCCAGCAGCTTACTGGACAGGCCTTTTGAAGCTTTCTTT. Amino acids: CASSLLDRPFEAFF. The J gene is TRBJ1-1, the V gene TRBV7-9, with TRBD1 matching over 7 bases. This CDR3 has 14 amino acids. Germline CDR1 and CDR2: SEHNR and FQNEAQ (reference sequence). Germline trimming cut 2 bases from V and 7 bases from J; bases unmatched to any gene: 7.

With respect to this clone: The junction and the germline gene differ at one end; a read error may be behind it. The rearrangement links TRBV7-9 to TRBJ2-3; possible D gene TRBD2, 5 bases. The CDR3 extends over 18 amino acids. Germline V lookup: CDR1 SEHNR, CDR2 FQNEAQ (reference sequence). CDR3 amino acids: CSSSSLALAGVSTDTQYF. In DNA, the CDR3 is TGTTCCAGCAGCTCGCTGGCCCTGGCCGGGGTAAGCACAGATACGCAGTATTTT. Looking up the rest from reference TRBV7-9 and TRBJ2-3 gives the full variable domain: DTGVSQNPRHKITKRGQNVTFRCDPISEHNRLYWYRQTLGQGPEFLTYFQNEAQLEKSRLLSDRFSAERPKGSFSTLEIQRTEQGDSAMYLCSSSSLALAGVSTDTQYFGPGTRLTVL.

Of note for this clone: The sample contains more than one DNA sequence encoding this CDR3. V and J are TRBV4-3 and TRBJ2-7; D gene uncertain. The CDR3 has 13 residues. The V and J ends lost 1 base and 2 bases respectively, with 6 bases between them. Germline V lookup: CDR1 LGHNA, CDR2 YSLEER. This chain's CDR3 is CASSQGRTYEQYF. CDR3 coding DNA: TGCGCCAGCAGCCAAGGCAGAACCTACGAGCAGTACTTC.

This rearrangement joins TRBV5-1 to TRBJ1-4, with D tentatively TRBD1 (6 bases). This CDR3 region has 17 residues. The germline CDR1 and CDR2 sequences are SGHRS and YFSETQ. With 2 bases removed from V and 0 bases from J, the gap between germline ends came to 14 bases. CDR3 sequence (DNA): TGCGCCAGCAGCTTTTCGGGAGGGGGATCAACTAATGAAAAACTGTTTTTT. This gives the protein CASSFSGGGSTNEKLFF.